Listed here are 27 T cell receptor beta chains from one sample, sequenced in a study of T-cell memory formation after mild COVID-19 (dated by TCRdb to the early 2020s). Libraries were made using 5' RACE. The run used an Illumina NovaSeq 6000. In-frame beta chains were kept once TCRdb had trimmed the public reads at Q25 with fastp and called clones with MiXCR. Entries that share a CDR3 protein sequence are merged under the most common genes and DNA. The sample table records about 250,000 distinct CDR3 sequences; roughly 15% of these occur just once. 2.1% of the sample lies in the top ten. The sample taken for sequencing was PBMCs or a T cell subset sorted from them (not recorded which). The receptors shown here come from an adult woman who had mild COVID-19 (a few samples of this study predate the infection). The sample titles of this study are shuffled in the database, so cell type and time point are left out; the donor was told from shared clones.

This clonotype showed up many times. This rearrangement joins TRBV7-9 to TRBJ2-1; tentatively, D is TRBD2 (6 bases). The CDR3 contains 15 residues. The V end lost 2 bases, the J end lost 0 bases, and 8 bases lay between the germline ends. In germline, CDR1 is SEHNR, CDR2 FQNEAQ (reference sequence). CDR3 in amino acids: CASSLLGSSYNEQFF. The DNA for the CDR3 is TGTGCCAGCAGCTTACTCGGGAGCTCCTACAATGAGCAGTTCTTC. The entire variable domain, with the rest obtained from reference TRBV7-9 and TRBJ2-1, is as follows: DTGVSQNPRHKITKRGQNVTFRCDPISEHNRLYWYRQTLGQGPEFLTYFQNEAQLEKSRLLSDRFSAERPKGSFSTLEIQRTEQGDSAMYLCASSLLGSSYNEQFFGPGTRLTVL.

This clonotype was detected once. The genes are TRBV5-1 and TRBJ2-1; 11 bases agree with TRBD2. The length of the CDR3 is 15 residues. V was pared by 4 bases and J by 7 bases, with 7 bases of the junction left unmatched. Per germline, CDR1 SGHRS and CDR2 YFSETQ. CDR3 residues: CASSRSGRAENEQFF. The DNA of the CDR3 is TGCGCCAGCAGCCGTAGCGGGAGGGCGGAAAATGAGCAGTTCTTC.

A few counts support this clonotype. The chain has TRBV9 and TRBJ1-5; a possible D gene is TRBD1 (6 bases). Germline CDR1 reads SGDLS; CDR2 reads YYNGEE. V gave up 3 bases and J gave up 4 bases, with 14 bases separating them. This CDR3 region has 15 residues. The CDR3 DNA is TGTGCCAGCAGCGCCGGCAGGGGACTTAATCAGCCCCAGCATTTT. Translation gives CASSAGRGLNQPQHF.

This clonotype was detected a few times. The CDR3 region is CASSSDRVHEQYF. CDR3 bases: TGTGCCAGCAGCAGCGACAGGGTCCACGAGCAGTACTTC. The chain is built from TRBV7-7 and TRBJ2-7; 7 nucleotides line up with TRBD1. This CDR3 contains 13 residues. Germline V gene sequence: CDR1 SSHAT, CDR2 FNYEAQ (reference sequence). The trim removed 5 bases at V and 5 bases at J, leaving 6 bases unmatched.

In this sample, this clonotype turned up many times. V usage is TRBV12-3 or TRBV12-4 and J usage is TRBJ1-6; 11 bases match TRBD1. The CDR3 loop spans 15 amino acids. The V segment lost 6 bases and the J segment 8 bases; nucleotides outside the gene matches: 6. The CDR3 region is CASRLRGQGDSPLHF. CDR3 nucleotides: TGTGCCAGCAGACTACGGGGACAGGGGGATTCACCCCTCCACTTT.

V gene TRBV11-2 combines with J gene TRBJ2-3, with 12 bases matching TRBD2. Germline loops: CDR1 SGHAT, CDR2 FQNNGV. Trimming cost V 7 bases and J 6 bases; bases outside gene matches: 17. The CDR3 has 18 residues. CDR3 sequence (DNA): TGTGCCAGCACCCCCGGGTCTCTAGCGGGAGGGCCAGGGGATACGCAGTATTTT. It translates to CASTPGSLAGGPGDTQYF. Based on the CDR3 plus reference TRBV11-2 and TRBJ2-3, the full variable domain is EAGVAQSPRYKIIEKRQSVAFWCNPISGHATLYWYQQILGQGPKLLIQFQNNGVVDDSQLPKDRFSAERLKGVDSTLKIQPAKLEDSAVYLCASTPGSLAGGPGDTQYFGPGTRLTVL.

In this sample, this clonotype turned up a few times. J is TRBJ2-5 and V is TRBV5-5, with 9 bases identical to TRBD2. The trim removed 0 bases at V and 5 bases at J, leaving 8 bases unmatched. Germline V gene data show CDR1 as SGHKS and CDR2 as YYEKEE (reference sequence). CDR3 length: 16 residues. The CDR3 sequence: CASSLVVAGDWETQYF. CDR3 DNA: TGTGCCAGCAGCTTGGTAGTAGCGGGAGATTGGGAGACCCAGTACTTC.

In its sample, this clonotype was seen a few times. The V and J genes are TRBV7-2 and TRBJ2-1, with TRBD2 as a possible D gene (6 bases). CDR1 is SGHTA and CDR2 is FQGNSA in the germline V gene. The CDR3 spans 14 residues. V shed 5 bases and J shed 4 bases, with 12 bases lying between them. The CDR3: CASSPGTHYNEQFF. The CDR3, as DNA: TGTGCCAGCAGCCCCGGGACTCATTACAATGAGCAGTTCTTC.

The gene calls are TRBV20-1 and TRBJ1-4; 10 nucleotides agree with TRBD1. The length of the CDR3 is 18 residues. Germline lookup yields CDR1 DFQATT and CDR2 SNEGSKA (reference sequence). The CDR3 DNA is TGCAGGGCCTCCCCAGTAGGGACAGGGGCAACCCATGGCGAAAAACTGTTTTTT. This gives the protein CRASPVGTGATHGEKLFF.

This clonotype was observed a handful of times. The rearrangement joins TRBV7-2 to TRBJ2-3; 8 nucleotides line up with TRBD2. After removal of 1 base from V and 6 bases from J, the junction contained 15 bases not matched to a gene. The CDR3 is made up of 18 amino acids. The germline gives CDR1 SGHTA, CDR2 FQGNSA. CDR3 protein: CASSLVPRGAGARDTQYF. CDR3 DNA sequence: TGTGCCAGCAGCTTAGTCCCTCGGGGAGCGGGGGCCCGGGATACGCAGTATTTT.

This chain joins TRBV12-3 or TRBV12-4 and TRBJ1-6; TRBD1 matches at 7 bases. The CDR3 runs to 15 residues. Losses at the gene ends were 4 bases for V and 7 bases for J; bases not matched to a gene: 7. CDR3 in amino acids: CASSWGQQQNSPLHF. CDR3 sequence (DNA): TGTGCCAGCAGTTGGGGACAGCAACAGAATTCACCCCTCCACTTT.

J is TRBJ1-5 and V is TRBV7-2; D gene ambiguous. The CDR3 is 14 residues long. Per germline, CDR1 SGHTA and CDR2 FQGNSA. With 0 bases removed from V and 3 bases from J, the gap between germline ends came to 6 bases. The CDR3 loop reads CASSLAGNNQPQHF. The CDR3 DNA sequence: TGTGCCAGCAGCTTAGCTGGGAACAATCAGCCCCAGCATTTT.

This clonotype was detected only a few times. One end of the junction is discordant with germline, which a read error may explain. The gene calls are TRBV24-1 and TRBJ2-1, with D tentatively TRBD1 (5 bases). This CDR3 region has 13 residues. CDR1 and CDR2 from the germline V gene are KGHDR and SFDVKD. The CDR3 region has the DNA TGTGCCACCAGTGATTGGCTGGACAACGAGCAGTTCTTC. Protein product: CATSDWLDNEQFF.

The table lists this clonotype with many counts. This chain uses TRBV19 with TRBJ1-4, with D unresolved. Germline CDR1 LNHDA, CDR2 SQIVND (reference sequence). This CDR3 region has 16 residues. Trimming cost V 0 bases and J 0 bases, with 8 bases left between them. CDR3 bases: TGTGCCAGTAGTATAGAGTGGGGTTCAACTAATGAAAAACTGTTTTTT. Residues: CASSIEWGSTNEKLFF.

This clonotype was seen a handful of times. The rearrangement uses TRBV6-1 and TRBJ1-2, with a possible D match to TRBD1 (6 bases). This CDR3 comprises 15 residues. V lost 2 bases and J lost 3, with 13 bases in between. Germline V CDR1 and CDR2: MNHNS, SASEGT. CDR3 sequence: CASSERGGEDYGYTF. CDR3 coding DNA: TGTGCCAGCAGTGAACGGGGGGGCGAAGACTATGGCTACACCTTC.

The chain combines TRBV5-1 with TRBJ2-3, with 7 positions matching TRBD1. Germline V gene data show CDR1 as SGHRS and CDR2 as YFSETQ. The CDR3 is 14 amino acids. V was pared by 5 bases and J by 1 base, with 4 bases of the junction left unmatched. CDR3 region: CASRGTVGTDTQYF. The CDR3 nucleotides are TGCGCCAGCAGAGGGACAGTGGGCACAGATACGCAGTATTTT.

This clonotype was seen many times. The J gene is TRBJ2-1, the V gene TRBV6-2 or TRBV6-3; possibly TRBD1 for D (5 bases). The CDR3 has 12 amino acids. CDR1 is MNHEY, CDR2 SVGEGT, per germline. The V and J ends lost 7 bases and 5 bases respectively, with 9 bases between them. This chain's CDR3 is CASNLQDNEQFF. CDR3 bases: TGTGCCAGCAACCTACAGGACAATGAGCAGTTCTTC.

This chain links TRBV5-1 with TRBJ2-5; possible D gene TRBD1, 6 bases. V was trimmed by 5 bases and J by 2 bases, leaving 16 bases between them. CDR1 and CDR2 from the germline V gene are SGHRS and YFSETQ. This CDR3 has 15 amino acids. CDR3 coding DNA: TGCGCCAGCAGGCTCCTCGGACAGACACAAGAGACCCAGTACTTC. Protein sequence: CASRLLGQTQETQYF.

CDR3 coding DNA: TGTGCCAGCAGTTTTGGACAGGGGGCCGGGGAGCTGTTTTTT. The encoded protein is CASSFGQGAGELFF. V is TRBV28 and J is TRBJ2-2; 10 nucleotides agree with TRBD1. Germline V gives CDR1 MDHEN, CDR2 SYDVKM. This CDR3 is 14 amino acids long. The V gene end was trimmed by 3 bases and the J gene end by 6 bases; junction bases not matched to a gene: 1.

This clonotype was found a few times. The rearrangement links TRBV3-2 to TRBJ1-2. TRBV3-2 is reported as a pseudogene. The CDR3 totals 12 residues. CDR3 region: CASSPLGEDYTF. CDR3 nucleotide sequence: TGTGCCAGCAGCCCCCTAGGGGAGGACTACACCTTC.

This clonotype was counted only a few times. The rearrangement links TRBV20-1 to TRBJ2-7, with 9 bases fitting TRBD2. From germline, CDR1 is DFQATT and CDR2 SNEGSKA (reference sequence). This CDR3 comprises 15 residues. Trimming cost V 0 bases and J 8 bases; bases outside gene matches: 11. For the CDR3, the DNA is TGCAGTGCTAGAGACCTAGCGGGAATAGGAGACAAGCAGTACTTC. It encodes CSARDLAGIGDKQYF.

The sample holds many counts of this clonotype. This chain links TRBV5-4 with TRBJ2-1; 12 nucleotides agree with TRBD2. Germline V gene lookup returns CDR1 SGHNT and CDR2 YYREEE (reference sequence). This CDR3 region has 18 residues. V trimming: 4 bases; J trimming: 7 bases; junction bases outside the gene matches: 15. The CDR3 DNA reads as TGTGCCAGCAGCCTCTCCGGCAAGACTAGCGGGGGTCTAAATGAGCAGTTCTTC. This encodes CASSLSGKTSGGLNEQFF.

This clonotype was recorded a few times. This chain links TRBV7-9 with TRBJ2-7, with D perhaps matching TRBD2 (7 bases). The CDR3 is 14 amino acids. Trimming took 3 bases from V and 3 from J, leaving 12 bases between them. Looked up from germline, CDR1 is SEHNR and CDR2 is FQNEAQ (reference sequence). CDR3 in amino acids: CASSLPGGGYEQYF. CDR3 coding DNA: TGTGCCAGCAGCTTGCCGGGGGGCGGCTACGAGCAGTACTTC. Full variable domain (missing parts from reference TRBV7-9 and TRBJ2-7): DTGVSQNPRHKITKRGQNVTFRCDPISEHNRLYWYRQTLGQGPEFLTYFQNEAQLEKSRLLSDRFSAERPKGSFSTLEIQRTEQGDSAMYLCASSLPGGGYEQYFGPGTRLTVT.

The chain couples TRBV12-3 or TRBV12-4 to TRBJ2-5; 13 bases fit TRBD2. Trimming took 5 bases from V and 5 from J; bases not matched to a gene: 8. This CDR3 contains 16 residues. CDR3 DNA: TGTGCCAGCAGTCTCGGACTAGCGGGGGCGAAGGAGACCCAGTACTTC. It is translated as CASSLGLAGAKETQYF.

The chain uses TRBV7-2 and TRBJ1-5; no firm D call. This CDR3 region has 13 residues. Trimming took off 5 bases at V and 4 bases at J, with 9 bases between the two ends. Germline V gene sequence: CDR1 SGHTA, CDR2 FQGNSA. The CDR3 coding sequence is TGTGCCAGCAGCGGGGTGGGAAATCAGCCCCAGCATTTT. Its translation: CASSGVGNQPQHF.

This clonotype came up a few times. V is TRBV4-3 and J is TRBJ1-1; a weak D match, TRBD1 (6 bases). Germline values: CDR1 LGHNA, CDR2 YSLEER. Trimming shortened V by 0 bases and J by 7 bases, and 21 bases separated the two germline ends. CDR3 length: 17 residues. CDR3 DNA sequence: TGCGCCAGCAGCCAAGATCGGGCAGGACGAGGGGGTGTTGAAGCTTTCTTT. This codes for CASSQDRAGRGGVEAFF.

The gene calls are TRBV4-1 and TRBJ1-2, with no clear D. The CDR3 runs to 15 residues. V lost 1 base to trimming and J lost 2 bases, with 11 bases between them. The V gene's germline CDR1 is MGHRA and CDR2 YSYEKL. This CDR3 reads CASSQGRGDNYGYTF. The CDR3 bases are TGCGCCAGCAGCCAAGGTCGAGGTGACAACTATGGCTACACCTTC.